A selection of T cell receptor beta chains follows, all from one sample in a study of a mutant IDH1 vaccine in newly diagnosed glioma. Only in-frame clones appear in the TCRdb table, and some are missing; sequencing was by immunoSEQ multiplex PCR. The data hold over 45,000 clones, with 91% observed a single time. This sample comprised PBMCs, obtained from a glioma patient treated with radiotherapy, temozolomide or both. The receptors were sampled from a man aged 45-65 years with glioma. The CDR3 runs from the conserved cysteine through the conserved F or W.

v_gene	len	CDR3aa
TRBV7-8	14	CASSPLGSNQPQHF
TRBV7-8	17	CASSLGGATGNTGELFF
TRBV4-1	15	CASSLRREGAGELFF
TRBV5-4	14	CASSFPGGSYEQYF
TRBV19	11	CASSSRNEQFF
TRBV7-2	14	CASSLGRMNTEAFF
TRBV7-2	15	CASTSSGGAPLEQYF
TRBV9	14	CASSVDENPDTQYF
TRBV9	17	CASSVVGAPGVSGGYTF
TRBV7-3	13	CASSSLHGGLFFF
TRBV15	15	CATSRDQGGDTEAFF
TRBV5-1	16	CASSPPRGQGIKTQYF
TRBV4-2	15	CASSYAGDPQETQYF
TRBV2	15	CASSDGVGRNQPQHF
TRBV30	14	CAWRGVRANEKLFF
TRBV5-1	16	CASSLEGRTGGEKLFF
TRBV6-5	14	CASRTGTGNSPLHF
TRBV9	16	CASSTRGGTSTDTQYF